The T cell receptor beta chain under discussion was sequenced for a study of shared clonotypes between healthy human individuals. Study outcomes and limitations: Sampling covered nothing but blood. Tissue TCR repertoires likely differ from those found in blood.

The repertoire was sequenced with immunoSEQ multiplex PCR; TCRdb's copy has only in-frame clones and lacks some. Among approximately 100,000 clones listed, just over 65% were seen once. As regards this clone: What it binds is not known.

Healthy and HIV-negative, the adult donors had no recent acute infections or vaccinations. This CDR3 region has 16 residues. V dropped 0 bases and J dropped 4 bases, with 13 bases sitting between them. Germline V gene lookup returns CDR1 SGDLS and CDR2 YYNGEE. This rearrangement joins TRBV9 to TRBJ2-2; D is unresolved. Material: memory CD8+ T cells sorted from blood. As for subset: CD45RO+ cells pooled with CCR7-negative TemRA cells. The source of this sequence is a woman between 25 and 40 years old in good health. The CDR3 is CASSVATARFTGELFF. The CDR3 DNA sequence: TGTGCCAGCAGCGTAGCAACCGCTCGTTTCACCGGGGAGCTGTTTTTT.